This T cell receptor beta chain comes out of a study of cytomegalovirus exposure and HLA in healthy donors. A multiplex PCR was run with 60 Vbeta primers and 13 Jbeta primers. The protocol was immunoSEQ multiplex PCR, while the TCRdb copy is restricted to in-frame clones and leaves out a portion. In total, the table holds roughly 31,000 clones. The CDR3 sequence is 14 residues long. Trimming pared 3 bases from V and 7 bases from J, leaving 16 bases between. Germline lookup yields CDR1 SGHNT and CDR2 YENEEA. Sequencing input: PBMCs. This clonotype was sampled from a man aged 30 to 39 in good health and CMV-seronegative. This chain connects TRBV11-3 to TRBJ2-7; maybe TRBD1 (5 bases). The CDR3 nucleotides read TGTGCCAGCAGCTTTCCTGGGGCCCCATGGGAGCAGTACTTC. This encodes CASSFPGAPWEQYF.